The present T cell receptor beta chain was sequenced within a study of beta chain features in type 1 diabetes. Study-wide findings and caveats: Within each of all four CD4+ subsets, Type 1 diabetes patients had TCRB CDR3s that were moderately but significantly shorter. Equally in patients and controls, PCR might preferentially amplify shorter templates. cDNA-based reads could over-represent cells with high TCR expression.

This CDR3 spans 13 amino acids. In germline, CDR1 is MDHEN, CDR2 SYDVKM. This clone showed up just a few times. The antigen remains undetermined. The whole isolated RNA underwent reverse transcription, so sequencing captured expressed TCRB transcripts. It was found that naive, central memory and regulatory T cell samples averaged around 3.8 million reads. Some clones are missing from TCRdb's copy, which holds only in-frame ones; the method was immunoSEQ multiplex PCR. This table holds some 360,000 clones, around 10% found once. The genes are TRBV28 and TRBJ2-5; a possible D gene is TRBD1 (6 bases). The end of the DNA fits TRBJ2-7 better, so the J call may be wrong. This sequence originates from a man aged 30 to 45 with type 1 diabetes. The sequenced sample was central memory CD4+ T cells from blood. The CDR3 coding sequence is TGTGCCAGCAGTCTGACAGGAGCCTACGAGCAGTACTTC. Amino acid sequence: CASSLTGAYEQYF.